The 26 T cell receptor beta chains listed next were all sequenced from one sample in a study of blood T cell repertoires in COVID-19. Method: immunoSEQ multiplex PCR; TCRdb's copy keeps in-frame clones and lacks some. Of 140,000 or so clones in the sample, roughly 84% are singletons; the top ten hold roughly 10%. Material: peripheral blood. These receptors were obtained from a man aged 55 to 69 with active or convalescent COVID-19.

The chain couples TRBV7-8 to TRBJ2-7, with D uncertain. Looked up from germline, CDR1 is SGHVS and CDR2 is FQNEAQ. V gave up 1 base and J gave up 3 bases, with 13 bases separating them. The CDR3 spans 15 residues. The CDR3 loop reads CASSLVNDPSYEQYV. The CDR3 DNA reads TGTGCCAGCAGCTTAGTTAATGATCCGAGCTACGAGCAGTACGTC.

The rearrangement joins TRBV9 to TRBJ2-3; D possibly corresponds to TRBD2 (5 bases). Germline lookup yields CDR1 SGDLS and CDR2 YYNGEE. The CDR3 totals 16 residues. Trimming took off 0 bases at V and 3 bases at J, with 14 bases between the two ends. As DNA, the CDR3 is TGTGCCAGCAGCGTAGGGCCCGGGGTTGGGACAGATACGCAGTATTTT. As protein: CASSVGPGVGTDTQYF.

As to this clone: Other nucleotide sequences from this sample produce the same CDR3. The chain carries TRBV12-3 or TRBV12-4 and TRBJ2-1; D not certain. The CDR3 runs to 13 residues. Trimming cost V 3 bases and J 5 bases, with 8 bases left between them. The CDR3, as DNA: TGTGCCAGCAGTTTTGGAGAGGACAATGAGCAGTTCTTC. Protein product: CASSFGEDNEQFF.

This clone was seen many times. The chain couples TRBV2 to TRBJ1-1, with D unresolved. The CDR3 is made up of 15 amino acids. The germline gives CDR1 SNHLY, CDR2 FYNNEI. The ends were cut back, 8 bases at V and 1 base at J, with 17 bases in the middle. In DNA, the CDR3 is TGTGCCAGCCTCGAGGGTCTACAGCGGAACACTGAAGCTTTCTTT. The encoded protein is CASLEGLQRNTEAFF.

This clone has only one observation. The CDR3 here is CASSQVTRGETQYF. The CDR3 DNA reads TGTGCCAGCAGCCAAGTGACTAGAGGAGAGACCCAGTACTTC. This chain uses TRBV14 with TRBJ2-5; possible D gene TRBD2, 6 bases. Germline CDR1 is SGHDN and CDR2 is FVKESK. V was clipped by 1 base and J by 4 bases, with 10 bases between them. The CDR3 totals 14 residues.

The chain combines TRBV19 with TRBJ1-1, with D possibly matching TRBD1 (6 bases). The germline gives CDR1 LNHDA, CDR2 SQIVND (reference sequence). Trimming took off 5 bases at V and 6 bases at J, with 13 bases between the two ends. This CDR3 spans 13 amino acids. CDR3 nucleotide sequence: TGTGCCAGTAGTCCAATTCCAGGGGCTGAAGCTTTCTTT. This encodes CASSPIPGAEAFF.

The chain recombines TRBV19 with TRBJ1-5; 7 positions match TRBD1. The CDR3 is 15 amino acids. Germline-derived CDR1 and CDR2 are LNHDA and SQIVND (reference sequence). V lost 4 bases to trimming and J lost 2 bases; unmatched junction nucleotides: 5. CDR3 nucleotide sequence: TGTGCCAGTAGTACTGGGGACAGTCGCAATCAGCCCCAGCATTTT. Protein sequence: CASSTGDSRNQPQHF.

CDR3 bases: TGTGCCAGCAGCAGGACAGACAGGGGTGGAGAGCAGTACGTC. Amino acids: CASSRTDRGGEQYV. V is TRBV21-1 and J is TRBJ2-7; the D call TRBD1 from the table was never checked on the DNA. TRBV21-1 is reported as a pseudogene. The CDR3 covers 14 residues.

This chain uses TRBV7-2 with TRBJ2-1; 7 nucleotides line up with TRBD1. The CDR3 extends over 17 amino acids. The germline CDR1 and CDR2 sequences are SGHTA and FQGNSA. With 1 base clipped from V and 4 bases from J, the junction kept 10 bases outside the gene matches. As DNA, the CDR3 is TGTGCCAGCAGCTTAGTCGTCGGGACAGTAACTTACAATGAGCAGTTCTTC. This translates into CASSLVVGTVTYNEQFF.

V gene TRBV6-5 combines with J gene TRBJ2-7, with 7 nucleotides matching TRBD1. This CDR3 comprises 11 residues. Germline V gene data show CDR1 as MNHEY and CDR2 as SVGAGI. The CDR3 nucleotides read TGTGCGACAGGGAGAAGAGGCGAGCAGTACGTC. Amino acid sequence: CATGRRGEQYV.

This chain joins TRBV18 and TRBJ1-1; 7 nucleotides match TRBD1. Germline loops: CDR1 KGHSH, CDR2 LQKENI. The CDR3 runs 15 residues. Unmatched junction bases numbered 3, after V lost 2 bases and J lost 0 bases. For the CDR3, the DNA is TGTGCCAGCTCACCAGACAGGGCCCTGAACACTGAAGCTTTCTTT. Translation: CASSPDRALNTEAFF. The variable domain in full, completed from reference TRBV18 and TRBJ1-1, reads NAGVMQNPRHLVRRRGQEARLRCSPMKGHSHVYWYRQLPEEGLKFMVYLQKENIIDESGMPKERFSAEFPKEGPSILRIQQVVRGDSAAYFCASSPDRALNTEAFFGQGTRLTVV.

The rearrangement links TRBV29-1 to TRBJ1-1, with D possibly being TRBD1 (5 bases). This CDR3 is 14 amino acids long. With 3 bases removed from V and 4 bases from J, the gap between germline ends came to 15 bases. Germline values: CDR1 SQVTM, CDR2 ANQGSEA. The CDR3 region is CSVDRESGVTEAFF. The CDR3 nucleotides are TGCAGCGTTGACAGGGAAAGTGGGGTCACTGAAGCTTTCTTT.

This chain links TRBV27 with TRBJ1-4, with a possible D match to TRBD1 (5 bases). Germline V CDR1 and CDR2: MNHEY, SMNVEV (reference sequence). The V end lost 3 bases, the J end lost 7 bases, and 12 bases lay between the germline ends. There are 14 residues in the CDR3. The CDR3 DNA sequence: TGTGCCAGCAGTTTCGCAGGGCCTAGTGAAAAACTGTTTTTT. It translates to CASSFAGPSEKLFF. The whole variable domain, filled in from reference TRBV27 and TRBJ1-4, reads EAQVTQNPRYLITVTGKKLTVTCSQNMNHEYMSWYRQDPGLGLRQIYYSMNVEVTDKGDVPEGYKVSRKEKRNFPLILESPSPNQTSLYFCASSFAGPSEKLFFGSGTQLSVL.

The chain joins TRBV7-2 to TRBJ2-5; 11 bases agree with TRBD2. From germline, CDR1 is SGHTA and CDR2 FQGNSA. V dropped 3 bases and J dropped 5; count of bases not matched to a gene: 11. This CDR3 is built from 17 residues. CDR3 sequence reads: CASSFSGTSGPGETQYF. The CDR3 DNA follows: TGTGCCAGCAGCTTCTCCGGGACTAGCGGCCCCGGGGAGACCCAGTACTTC.

This clone is a singleton in its sample. This rearrangement joins TRBV30 to TRBJ1-2; no firm D call. V was clipped by 7 bases and J by 1 base, with 13 bases between them. Per germline, CDR1 GTSNPN and CDR2 SVGIG (reference sequence). CDR3 length: 13 residues. The CDR3 reads CASYGRGNYGYTF. In DNA form, the CDR3 reads TGTGCCTCCTACGGGCGGGGTAACTATGGCTACACCTTC.

This clone was picked up one time. The chain carries TRBV6-6 and TRBJ1-5, with a possible D match to TRBD1 (6 bases). This CDR3 is 16 amino acids long. V was cut by 8 bases and J by 2 bases, with 19 bases left in between. The germline CDR1 and CDR2 sequences are MNHNY and SVGAGI (reference sequence). In nucleotides, the CDR3 is TGTGCCAGCTCTTGGACAGCCCAAGGGGGCAATCAGCCCCAGCATTTT. Its translation is CASSWTAQGGNQPQHF.

The table lists this clone with a count of one. CDR3 in DNA: TGTGCTAGTGGTTTGGTACTCGGGGGGTCCAACTATGGCTACACCTTC. The encoded protein is CASGLVLGGSNYGYTF. This sequence joins TRBV12-5 and TRBJ1-2; a possible D gene is TRBD1 (5 bases). Trimming left V 0 bases short and J 2 bases short, with 13 bases between. Germline CDR1 is LGHNT and CDR2 is FRNRAP. This CDR3 contains 16 residues.

This clone was picked up one time. The rearrangement joins TRBV6-2 or TRBV6-3 to TRBJ2-5; TRBD1 matches 8 bases. The CDR3 sequence is 15 residues long. The ends lost 4 bases at V and 2 bases at J; junction bases unmatched: 6. Germline V lookup: CDR1 MNHEY, CDR2 SVGEGT. The CDR3 protein is CASSFTRGRQETQYF. CDR3 nucleotide sequence: TGTGCCAGCAGTTTCACCAGGGGGCGGCAAGAGACCCAGTACTTC.

Only a few counts were recorded for this clone. This sample includes further DNA sequences coding for the same CDR3. V usage is TRBV6-5 and J usage is TRBJ1-5, with D tentatively TRBD1 (5 bases). The CDR3 loop spans 13 amino acids. V dropped 4 bases and J dropped 4 bases, with 8 bases sitting between them. Germline-derived CDR1 and CDR2 are MNHEY and SVGAGI. The CDR3 DNA reads TGTGCCAGCAGTTTACAGGTAAATCAGCCCCAGCATTTT. Its translation: CASSLQVNQPQHF.

The rearrangement links TRBV6-5 to TRBJ2-7; the D gene is possibly TRBD2 (5 bases). Germline loops: CDR1 MNHEY, CDR2 SVGAGI. There are 16 residues in the CDR3. With 2 bases removed from V and 6 bases from J, the gap between germline ends came to 20 bases. CDR3 region: CASSYVSGGSLVEQYF. The CDR3 bases are TGTGCCAGCAGTTACGTTTCCGGAGGCAGTCTCGTCGAGCAGTACTTC.

The genes are TRBV11-2 and TRBJ2-1, with D unresolved. Trimming removed 2 bases at V and 7 bases at J, with 12 bases between. This CDR3 contains 14 residues. Germline CDR1 is SGHAT and CDR2 is FQNNGV. As DNA, the CDR3 is TGTGCCAGCAGCTTAACGTCAGGCCGGAATGAGCAGTTCTTC. Translating gives CASSLTSGRNEQFF.

The CDR3 bases are TGTGCCAGCAGCCCATCGCGGCAGCCCCAGCATTTT. This gives the protein CASSPSRQPQHF. The chain joins TRBV3-1 (or the pseudogene TRBV3-2) to TRBJ1-5; no clear D gene. The CDR3 runs 12 residues. Trimming removed 4 bases from V and 7 bases from J, with 8 bases in between. Germline assignment: CDR1 LGHDT and CDR2 YNNKEL (reference sequence).

This clone was observed a single time. The rearrangement uses TRBV2 and TRBJ1-2; 7 nucleotides agree with TRBD1. This CDR3 comprises 15 residues. Germline assignment: CDR1 SNHLY and CDR2 FYNNEI. Trimming at V came to 6 bases and at J to 4 bases, leaving 11 bases not matched to a gene. CDR3 residues: CASREQSGQFYGYTF. In DNA form, the CDR3 reads TGTGCCAGCAGGGAGCAATCGGGACAGTTCTATGGCTACACCTTC.

This rearrangement joins TRBV6-6 to TRBJ2-7; D possibly corresponds to TRBD1 (6 bases). CDR3 size: 13 residues. Looked up from germline, CDR1 is MNHNY and CDR2 is SVGAGI (reference sequence). Trimming pared 5 bases from V and 0 bases from J, leaving 8 bases between. For the CDR3, the DNA is TGTGCCAGCAGTGGACAGAGCTCCTACGAGCAGTACGTC. This translates into CASSGQSSYEQYV.

The chain carries TRBV18 and TRBJ1-1; 8 bases are shared with TRBD1. The CDR3 runs 14 residues. With V trimmed by 3 bases and J by 3 bases, 3 bases remained unmatched. Germline CDR1 KGHSH, CDR2 LQKENI. This CDR3 reads CASSPDRDYTEAFF. The CDR3 DNA follows: TGTGCCAGCTCACCGGACAGGGACTACACTGAAGCTTTCTTT. Looking up the rest from reference TRBV18 and TRBJ1-1 gives the full variable domain: NAGVMQNPRHLVRRRGQEARLRCSPMKGHSHVYWYRQLPEEGLKFMVYLQKENIIDESGMPKERFSAEFPKEGPSILRIQQVVRGDSAAYFCASSPDRDYTEAFFGQGTRLTVV.

DNA for the CDR3: TGTGCCAGCCTTTCAGTGTTCCCGGGCTACACCTTC. It translates to CASLSVFPGYTF. V gene TRBV6-5 combines with J gene TRBJ1-2; D is unclear. The CDR3 runs to 12 residues. Germline assignment: CDR1 MNHEY and CDR2 SVGAGI. The V end was cut by 8 bases, the J end by 8 bases, with 15 bases between.